The 23 T cell receptor beta chains below were found in one sample sequenced in a study of cytomegalovirus exposure and HLA in healthy donors. Primers for the PCR totalled 60 Vbeta and 13 Jbeta. Generated by immunoSEQ multiplex PCR, the TCRdb table keeps only in-frame clones and is missing some. The repertoire has 95,000 to 100,000 clones, over 65% of them found once; the top ten carry 16%. Material for sequencing was PBMCs. Source of these receptors: a man aged 60 to 75 in good health and CMV-seropositive.

This clone has just a few counts. This chain links TRBV6-1 with TRBJ2-7; perhaps TRBD1 as D (6 bases). Germline CDR1 MNHNS, CDR2 SASEGT. This CDR3 contains 10 residues. The V end lost 10 bases, the J end lost 4 bases, and 8 bases lay between the germline ends. CDR3 nucleotide sequence: TGTGCCATCGGACAGTACGAGCAGTACTTC. It yields the protein CAIGQYEQYF.

V is TRBV7-9 and J is TRBJ1-4; 8 bases fit TRBD1. The CDR3 is made up of 15 amino acids. CDR1 is SEHNR, CDR2 FQNEAQ, per germline (reference sequence). The trim removed 5 bases at V and 8 bases at J, leaving 10 bases unmatched. CDR3 in DNA: TGTGCCAGCAGCGGCACGCAGGGGGCATGGGAAAAACTGTTTTTT. Protein: CASSGTQGAWEKLFF.

The J gene is TRBJ1-5, the V gene TRBV6-1; possibly TRBD1 for D (5 bases). This CDR3 region has 19 residues. V lost 2 bases to trimming and J lost 2 bases, with 22 bases between them. Germline V gives CDR1 MNHNS, CDR2 SASEGT. The CDR3 protein is CASSEIGGWGVTRNQPQHF. Written as DNA, the CDR3 is TGTGCCAGCAGTGAAATCGGGGGATGGGGTGTTACGCGCAATCAGCCCCAGCATTTT.

CDR3 sequence: CASSSTGLWALHF. The CDR3 DNA is TGTGCCAGCAGCTCCACAGGGTTATGGGCCCTCCACTTT. The J gene is TRBJ1-6, the V gene TRBV7-2, with D possibly matching TRBD1 (6 bases). In germline, CDR1 is SGHTA, CDR2 FQGNSA. The V end was cut by 4 bases, the J end by 14 bases, with 15 bases between. The CDR3 spans 13 residues.

This chain links TRBV7-2 with TRBJ2-7; D might be TRBD2 (7 bases). There are 15 residues in the CDR3. The germline CDR1 and CDR2 sequences are SGHTA and FQGNSA. Trimming stripped 1 base from V and 7 bases from J, with 17 bases between. The CDR3 here is CASSLEGGGAGEQYF. As DNA, the CDR3 is TGTGCCAGCAGCTTAGAGGGGGGGGGCGCCGGGGAGCAGTACTTC.

This chain uses TRBV5-1 with TRBJ1-6; a weak D match, TRBD1 (6 bases). The CDR3 is 16 amino acids. The V gene's germline CDR1 is SGHRS and CDR2 YFSETQ. Trimming removed 4 bases at V and 5 bases at J, with 16 bases between. The CDR3 region is CASSPGGGRDNSPLHF. CDR3 nucleotide sequence: TGCGCCAGCAGCCCCGGCGGGGGGCGTGATAATTCACCCCTCCACTTT.

The chain links TRBV5-1 to TRBJ1-2, with TRBD1 matching over 10 bases. The CDR3 covers 15 residues. Per germline, CDR1 SGHRS and CDR2 YFSETQ. With V trimmed by 4 bases and J by 0 bases, 3 bases remained unmatched. For the CDR3, the DNA is TGCGCCAGCAGCCAGGGACAGGGGACTAACTATGGCTACACCTTC. Translated, it gives CASSQGQGTNYGYTF.

The chain links TRBV7-9 to TRBJ2-2; 8 bases match TRBD2. Trimming took 3 bases from V and 7 from J; bases not matched to a gene: 13. The germline gives CDR1 SEHNR, CDR2 FQNEAQ (reference sequence). The CDR3 contains 17 residues. CDR3 in amino acids: CASSLDLGLEASGELFF. CDR3 sequence (DNA): TGTGCCAGCAGCTTGGACCTGGGACTAGAGGCCAGCGGGGAGCTGTTTTTT.

The chain employs TRBV7-9 and TRBJ2-7; D unresolved. The germline CDR1 and CDR2 sequences are SEHNR and FQNEAQ (reference sequence). V was pared by 2 bases and J by 6 bases, with 5 bases between. This CDR3 region has 11 residues. CDR3 bases: TGTGCCAGCAGCTTAATCGGCGAGCAGTACTTC. Its protein is CASSLIGEQYF.

The chain uses TRBV7-9 and TRBJ1-6; a possible D gene is TRBD1 (6 bases). The germline V gene has CDR1 SEHNR and CDR2 FQNEAQ (reference sequence). This CDR3 contains 18 residues. V dropped 1 base and J dropped 2 bases, with 15 bases sitting between them. CDR3 in amino acids: CASSLVPRGGTYNSPLHF. In DNA form, the CDR3 reads TGTGCCAGCAGCTTAGTGCCCCGGGGGGGCACCTATAATTCACCCCTCCACTTT.

The CDR3, as DNA: TGTGCCAGCAGTAGCGGGGGGACCGACAATGAGCAGTTCTTC. This encodes CASSSGGTDNEQFF. J is TRBJ2-1 and V is TRBV5-4; the match to TRBD2 covers 10 bases. CDR1 and CDR2 from the germline V gene are SGHNT and YYREEE (reference sequence). This CDR3 has 14 residues. The V gene end was trimmed by 5 bases and the J gene end by 5 bases; junction bases not matched to a gene: 4. The full variable domain, its missing parts supplied by reference TRBV5-4 and TRBJ2-1, is ETGVTQSPTHLIKTRGQQVTLRCSSQSGHNTVSWYQQALGQGPQFIFQYYREEENGRGNFPPRFSGLQFPNYSSELNVNALELDDSALYLCASSSGGTDNEQFFGPGTRLTVL.

This chain connects TRBV14 to TRBJ2-1; D perhaps matches TRBD2 (5 bases). The CDR3 has 15 amino acids. Germline CDR1 and CDR2: SGHDN and FVKESK. Trimming removed 0 bases from V and 8 bases from J, with 14 bases in between. CDR3 nucleotides: TGTGCCAGCAGCCAAGATCCGGGGATAACCGATGAGCAGTTCTTC. It yields the protein CASSQDPGITDEQFF.

V usage is TRBV7-9 and J usage is TRBJ2-5; 7 nucleotides agree with TRBD1. The V gene end was trimmed by 1 base and the J gene end by 3 bases; junction bases not matched to a gene: 5. The CDR3 covers 15 residues. Per the germline V gene, CDR1 is SEHNR and CDR2 is FQNEAQ (reference sequence). CDR3 sequence (DNA): TGTGCCAGCAGCTTAGTAGGGCAGGGGGAAGAGACCCAGTACTTC. This gives the protein CASSLVGQGEETQYF.

The chain carries TRBV2 and TRBJ1-1; D unclear. CDR3 size: 15 residues. Trimming took 6 bases from V and 1 from J, leaving 15 bases between them. CDR1 is SNHLY and CDR2 is FYNNEI in the germline V gene. The CDR3: CASSGHMTGNTEAFF. The DNA of the CDR3 is TGTGCCAGCAGCGGCCATATGACGGGGAACACTGAAGCTTTCTTT. Looking up the rest from reference TRBV2 and TRBJ1-1 gives the full variable domain: EPEVTQTPSHQVTQMGQEVILRCVPISNHLYFYWYRQILGQKVEFLVSFYNNEISEKSEIFDDQFSVERPDGSNFTLKIRSTKLEDSAMYFCASSGHMTGNTEAFFGQGTRLTVV.

J is TRBJ2-1 and V is TRBV5-1; 14 bases line up with TRBD2. This CDR3 is built from 19 residues. Per the germline V gene, CDR1 is SGHRS and CDR2 is YFSETQ. With 0 bases clipped from V and 4 bases from J, the junction kept 9 bases outside the gene matches. CDR3: CASSLAAGLAGARYNEQFF. In DNA, the CDR3 is TGCGCCAGCAGCTTGGCCGCGGGACTAGCGGGGGCTAGATACAATGAGCAGTTCTTC.

Only one count was recorded for this clone. The CDR3 DNA follows: TGTGCCAGCAGTTTGGGAGTCTTAAGCTCTGGAAACACCATATATTTT. It translates to CASSLGVLSSGNTIYF. This chain uses TRBV27 with TRBJ1-3; D not certain. The CDR3 is made up of 16 amino acids. Trimming took off 3 bases at V and 0 bases at J, with 12 bases between the two ends. The germline gives CDR1 MNHEY, CDR2 SMNVEV (reference sequence).

J is TRBJ2-1 and V is TRBV7-6; 10 positions match TRBD2. This CDR3 has 17 residues. Germline-derived CDR1 and CDR2 are SGHVS and FNYEAQ. V shed 1 base, J shed 5 bases, and the junction held 8 bases outside the gene matches. DNA for the CDR3: TGTGCCAGCAGCTTAGACTTTAGCGGGGGGCTGAACAATGAGCAGTTCTTC. Translating it yields CASSLDFSGGLNNEQFF. The complete variable domain, with remaining parts taken from reference TRBV7-6 and TRBJ2-1, reads GAGVSQSPRYKVTKRGQDVALRCDPISGHVSLYWYRQALGQGPEFLTYFNYEAQQDKSGLPNDRFSAERPEGSISTLTIQRTEQRDSAMYRCASSLDFSGGLNNEQFFGPGTRLTVL.

Concerning this clone itself: Other DNA sequences in the sample encode the same CDR3. V gene TRBV9 combines with J gene TRBJ2-3; D is uncertain. Germline V gives CDR1 SGDLS, CDR2 YYNGEE. The CDR3 contains 13 residues. Trimming took off 2 bases at V and 1 base at J, with 5 bases between the two ends. This CDR3 is CASSVAGTDTQYF. DNA of the CDR3: TGTGCCAGCAGCGTGGCGGGCACAGATACGCAGTATTTT.

The gene calls are TRBV7-2 and TRBJ2-5; 10 bases agree with TRBD2. The V and J ends lost 1 base and 3 bases, in that order; junction bases with no gene match: 5. The CDR3 has 16 amino acids. The germline V gene has CDR1 SGHTA and CDR2 FQGNSA. The DNA of the CDR3 is TGTGCCAGCAGCTTAGGATTCCTAGCGGGAGAAGAGACCCAGTACTTC. Its protein is CASSLGFLAGEETQYF.

The chain links TRBV18 to TRBJ1-5; D is possibly TRBD1 (6 bases). This CDR3 has 16 amino acids. The germline CDR1 and CDR2 sequences are KGHSH and LQKENI. V lost 2 bases and J 7 bases, leaving 18 bases between the germline ends. The DNA for the CDR3 is TGTGCCAGCTCACCAAGCATTACAGGGTATGAGCAGCCCCAGCATTTT. It yields the protein CASSPSITGYEQPQHF.

This clone was counted between two and nine times. The rearrangement links TRBV2 to TRBJ2-5; 7 bases match TRBD1. From germline, CDR1 is SNHLY and CDR2 FYNNEI. Unmatched junction bases numbered 10, after V lost 7 bases and J lost 2 bases. This CDR3 spans 15 amino acids. This chain's CDR3 is CASTLQGREQETQYF. The CDR3 DNA is TGTGCCAGCACTCTACAGGGGAGAGAACAAGAGACCCAGTACTTC. The full variable domain, in which reference TRBV2 and TRBJ2-5 provide the parts outside the CDR3, is EPEVTQTPSHQVTQMGQEVILRCVPISNHLYFYWYRQILGQKVEFLVSFYNNEISEKSEIFDDQFSVERPDGSNFTLKIRSTKLEDSAMYFCASTLQGREQETQYFGPGTRLLVL.

CDR3 residues: CASSVGPGSGNIQYF. The CDR3 DNA is TGTGCCAGCAGCGTAGGGCCGGGGAGTGGAAACATTCAGTACTTC. J is TRBJ2-4 and V is TRBV9; tentative D call: TRBD2 (5 bases). With 0 bases removed from V and 6 bases from J, the gap between germline ends came to 13 bases. Per germline, CDR1 SGDLS and CDR2 YYNGEE. The CDR3 spans 15 residues.

The chain links TRBV9 to TRBJ2-2, with 7 nucleotides matching TRBD1. The CDR3 is made up of 16 amino acids. Germline V gene data show CDR1 as SGDLS and CDR2 as YYNGEE. J lost 0 bases, V lost 0 bases, and 2 bases had no gene match. The CDR3 sequence is CASSVAGTANTGELFF. The CDR3 DNA reads TGTGCCAGCAGCGTAGCAGGGACAGCGAACACCGGGGAGCTGTTTTTT.